Presented here are 26 T cell receptor beta chains from one specimen sequenced in a study of T cells in Graves' hyperthyroidism and ophthalmopathy. TCR beta CDR3 region amplification was performed from RNA transcripts. When the TCR CDR3 underwent first-round RT-PCR, the HTBI primer set was used. TCRdb reprocessed the multiplex PCR reads via MiXCR and lists one record per CDR3 protein. This table has about 640,000 distinct CDR3 sequences, around 20% appearing once. The sample comprised blood. These receptors originate from a man younger than 45 with Graves' ophthalmopathy.

J is TRBJ1-1 and V is TRBV11-2; weak D call: TRBD1 (6 bases). Germline V CDR1 and CDR2: SGHAT, FQNNGV. V was shortened by 4 bases and J by 5 bases, with 17 bases between the two germline ends. This CDR3 spans 15 amino acids. CDR3 region: CASSSGLQGRTEAFF. The CDR3 nucleotides read TGTGCCAGCAGCTCGGGACTACAGGGCAGGACTGAAGCTTTCTTT. The full variable domain, in which reference TRBV11-2 and TRBJ1-1 provide the parts outside the CDR3, is EAGVAQSPRYKIIEKRQSVAFWCNPISGHATLYWYQQILGQGPKLLIQFQNNGVVDDSQLPKDRFSAERLKGVDSTLKIQPAKLEDSAVYLCASSSGLQGRTEAFFGQGTRLTVV.

This clonotype was recorded at least ten times. The CDR3 nucleotides read TGTGCCAGCAGCCCAGTAGGGATGGACAGGTTCAGCACAGATACGCAGTATTTT. As protein: CASSPVGMDRFSTDTQYF. This chain connects TRBV2 to TRBJ2-3, with 7 positions matching TRBD1. CDR1 and CDR2 (germline): SNHLY, FYNNEI. Unmatched junction bases numbered 15, after V lost 6 bases and J lost 0 bases. This CDR3 has 18 amino acids.

In its sample, this clonotype was seen a few times. This chain uses TRBV27 with TRBJ1-5; D not certain. CDR3 length equals 15 residues. Per the germline V gene, CDR1 is MNHEY and CDR2 is SMNVEV (reference sequence). V dropped 2 bases and J dropped 0 bases, with 8 bases sitting between them. CDR3 nucleotides: TGTGCCAGCAGTTTAATAGGCTATAGCAATCAGCCCCAGCATTTT. This encodes CASSLIGYSNQPQHF.

This clonotype was counted at least ten times. This CDR3 reads CAWSVGPNQPQHF. Here the CDR3 DNA reads TGTGCCTGGAGTGTGGGCCCTAATCAGCCCCAGCATTTT. This rearrangement joins TRBV30 to TRBJ1-5; no clear D gene. The CDR3 has 13 amino acids. Trimming pared 0 bases from V and 4 bases from J, leaving 7 bases between. Germline-derived CDR1 and CDR2 are GTSNPN and SVGIG (reference sequence).

In its sample, this clonotype was seen many times. This rearrangement joins TRBV20-1 to TRBJ2-3, with a weak D call TRBD1 (6 bases). This CDR3 has 15 amino acids. CDR1 and CDR2 from the germline V gene are DFQATT and SNEGSKA (reference sequence). V lost 2 bases and J lost 2, with 14 bases in between. CDR3 in DNA: TGCAGTGCTAGACACGCCAGGGGCAACACAGATACGCAGTATTTT. As protein: CSARHARGNTDTQYF.

The chain uses TRBV28 and TRBJ2-4; D unclear. The CDR3 contains 16 residues. Germline V gene data show CDR1 as MDHEN and CDR2 as SYDVKM. The V end lost 4 bases, the J end lost 0 bases, and 13 bases lay between the germline ends. The CDR3 DNA reads as TGTGCCAGCAGTTCAACAGCCCGGATAGCCAAAAACATTCAGTACTTC. This translates into CASSSTARIAKNIQYF.

The genes are TRBV15 and TRBJ1-6; D gene unclear. The CDR3 spans 15 residues. The germline gives CDR1 LNHNV, CDR2 YYDKDF (reference sequence). V was pared by 3 bases and J by 7 bases, with 13 bases between. In nucleotides, the CDR3 is TGTGCCACCAGCAGCACCAGAGCAGGCAATTCACCCCTCCACTTT. Its translation is CATSSTRAGNSPLHF.

V usage is TRBV19 and J usage is TRBJ2-7, with D tentatively TRBD1 or TRBD2 (6 bases each). The CDR3 runs to 16 residues. The germline CDR1 and CDR2 sequences are LNHDA and SQIVND (reference sequence). Deletions cut 8 bases from V and 7 bases from J, with 27 bases between. The CDR3 sequence is CASRDVGGPGQREQYF. The DNA for the CDR3 is TGTGCCAGTCGGGATGTTGGGGGGCCTGGGCAGCGAGAGCAGTACTTC. The variable domain in full, with the rest retrieved from reference TRBV19 and TRBJ2-7, is DGGITQSPKYLFRKEGQNVTLSCEQNLNHDAMYWYRQDPGQGLRLIYYSQIVNDFQKGDIAEGYSVSREKKESFPLTVTSAQKNPTAFYLCASRDVGGPGQREQYFGPGTRLTVT.

This clonotype was picked up many times. V and J are TRBV4-1 and TRBJ2-7; 7 bases line up with TRBD2. CDR1 and CDR2 (germline): MGHRA, YSYEKL. The CDR3 loop spans 14 amino acids. J was trimmed by 2 bases and V by 1 base; bases with no gene match: 2. CDR3 residues: CASSQVGTTYEQYF. The CDR3 DNA reads TGCGCCAGCAGCCAAGTAGGGACTACCTACGAGCAGTACTTC.

The chain employs TRBV7-9 and TRBJ1-1; possibly TRBD1 for D (5 bases). The CDR3 sequence is 16 residues long. The V and J ends lost 2 bases and 1 base respectively, with 14 bases between them. Germline CDR1 is SEHNR and CDR2 is FQNEAQ (reference sequence). The CDR3 region has the DNA TGTGCCAGCAGCTTAACCGGGAGGGGAGGGAACACTGAAGCTTTCTTT. It specifies CASSLTGRGGNTEAFF.

A few counts support this clonotype. The rearrangement joins TRBV30 to TRBJ2-1; 14 bases map to TRBD2. With V trimmed by 1 base and J by 7 bases, 12 bases remained unmatched. The germline V gene encodes CDR1 GTSNPN and CDR2 SVGIG (reference sequence). The CDR3 is 18 amino acids. CDR3 nucleotide sequence: TGTGCCTGGAGTGGAGTTAGGACTAGCGGGAGGAACGGGAATGAGCAGTTCTTC. It encodes CAWSGVRTSGRNGNEQFF.

This clonotype has ten or more counts. This chain joins TRBV6-1 and TRBJ2-7; 12 positions match TRBD2. The germline V gene encodes CDR1 MNHNS and CDR2 SASEGT. The CDR3 totals 16 residues. Trimming at V came to 5 bases and at J to 2 bases, leaving 7 bases not matched to a gene. CDR3 nucleotide sequence: TGTGCCAGCAGTACCCCAGGACTAGCGGGAACCTACGAGCAGTACTTC. Translated, it gives CASSTPGLAGTYEQYF.

This clonotype was picked up many times. This chain uses TRBV12-3 or TRBV12-4 with TRBJ2-4, with D perhaps TRBD1 (6 bases). The CDR3 spans 13 residues. Between the trimmed V and J ends, which lost 1 base and 8 bases, there was a span of 9 bases. The CDR3 DNA follows: TGTGCCAGCAGTTTAGTGGGGGCTGACATTCAGTACTTC. The encoded protein is CASSLVGADIQYF.

A word on this clonotype: With a much larger clone just one base away, this may be a read error. The missing conserved phenylalanine or tryptophan at the end of this CDR3 makes a read error likely. The genes are TRBV3-1 and TRBJ1-1, with no clear D. This CDR3 region has 14 residues. Germline V gives CDR1 LGHDT, CDR2 YNNKEL (reference sequence). V was shortened by 0 bases and J by 4 bases, with 9 bases between the two germline ends. The CDR3 coding sequence is TGTGCCAGCAGCCAAGATCGGTTTTCCACTGAAGCTTTCCTT. Translating gives CASSQDRFSTEAFL.

V gene TRBV30 combines with J gene TRBJ2-1; TRBD1 matches 8 bases. V trimming: 6 bases; J trimming: 2 bases; junction bases outside the gene matches: 6. Germline lookup yields CDR1 GTSNPN and CDR2 SVGIG (reference sequence). This CDR3 is built from 14 residues. The CDR3 nucleotides are TGTGCCTGCACGACAGGGGTCACCTACAATGAGCAGTTCTTC. Translation: CACTTGVTYNEQFF.

This sequence joins TRBV7-3 and TRBJ2-1, with 12 positions matching TRBD2. Trimming at V came to 5 bases and at J to 0 bases, leaving 8 bases not matched to a gene. Per the germline V gene, CDR1 is SGHTA and CDR2 is FQGTGA. The CDR3 runs 18 residues. The DNA for the CDR3 is TGTGCCAGCAGCCCCTACCTAGCGGGAGGGCCCTCCTACAATGAGCAGTTCTTC. This encodes CASSPYLAGGPSYNEQFF.

This clonotype was detected a few times. The V call is TRBV14, the J call TRBJ2-1, with 9 bases matching TRBD2. CDR1 is SGHDN and CDR2 is FVKESK in the germline V gene. After removal of 3 bases from V and 6 bases from J, the junction contained 9 bases not matched to a gene. The CDR3 is 16 residues long. This CDR3 is CASSHHSGTSSNEQFF. CDR3 DNA sequence: TGTGCCAGCAGCCATCATTCCGGGACTAGCTCCAATGAGCAGTTCTTC.

This clonotype showed up many times. The genes are TRBV28 and TRBJ1-1, with D possibly being TRBD1 (5 bases). Germline CDR1 and CDR2: MDHEN and SYDVKM. The CDR3 is 14 residues long. The ends were cut back, 8 bases at V and 5 bases at J, with 18 bases in the middle. CDR3 residues: CASDGVWGSTEAFF. Written as DNA, the CDR3 is TGTGCCAGCGATGGGGTATGGGGCTCGACTGAAGCTTTCTTT.

This clonotype has a handful of counts. CDR3 DNA sequence: TGTGCCAGCAGCCGTGGGACAGGGTCCGGCTACACCTTC. Its protein is CASSRGTGSGYTF. The V gene is TRBV3-1, the J gene TRBJ1-2; 9 nucleotides line up with TRBD1. Germline CDR1 is LGHDT and CDR2 is YNNKEL (reference sequence). The CDR3 covers 13 residues. The J segment lost 8 bases and the V segment lost 4 bases, leaving 5 bases of the junction unmatched.

This clonotype occurred once. The chain combines TRBV28 with TRBJ1-3, with D tentatively TRBD1 (5 bases). CDR1 MDHEN and CDR2 SYDVKM come from the germline V gene. This CDR3 has 14 residues. V dropped 7 bases and J dropped 2 bases, with 12 bases sitting between them. The CDR3: CASIPGGAGNTIYF. CDR3 coding DNA: TGTGCCAGCATCCCTGGGGGTGCTGGAAACACCATATATTTT.

The chain has TRBV7-9 and TRBJ1-5; 9 bases match TRBD1. With V trimmed by 4 bases and J by 10 bases, 8 bases remained unmatched. Germline V lookup: CDR1 SEHNR, CDR2 FQNEAQ (reference sequence). The CDR3 extends over 14 amino acids. This chain's CDR3 is CASSYRGPGSPQHF. In DNA, the CDR3 is TGTGCCAGCAGCTACAGGGGGCCAGGTTCCCCCCAGCATTTT.

In this sample, this clonotype turned up many times. V gene TRBV2 combines with J gene TRBJ2-2, with D perhaps matching TRBD2 (7 bases). The CDR3 runs to 16 residues. Trimming left V 6 bases short and J 6 bases short, with 20 bases between. CDR1 is SNHLY, CDR2 FYNNEI, per germline. The DNA of the CDR3 is TGTGCCAGCAGCCCGAAGGGGGGGTACCTCGCCGGGGAGCTGTTTTTT. Its protein is CASSPKGGYLAGELFF.

This sequence joins TRBV20-1 and TRBJ2-1; 9 nucleotides match TRBD2. V dropped 6 bases and J dropped 8; count of bases not matched to a gene: 11. The CDR3 spans 14 residues. Germline V gives CDR1 DFQATT, CDR2 SNEGSKA (reference sequence). CDR3 DNA sequence: TGCAGTGCGGAACCGGGACTAGCCACAGATGAGCAGTTCTTC. Translating gives CSAEPGLATDEQFF.

This clonotype was counted only a few times. This chain joins TRBV28 and TRBJ1-4, with 8 bases identical to TRBD1. Germline CDR1 and CDR2: MDHEN and SYDVKM. Unmatched junction bases numbered 16, after V lost 5 bases and J lost 5 bases. CDR3 length: 18 residues. The CDR3 coding sequence is TGTGCCAGCAGTCAGCCGCAGGGGGCGGGACCTCTGAATGAAAAACTGTTTTTT. Protein product: CASSQPQGAGPLNEKLFF.

There are a few counts of this clonotype. This chain joins TRBV5-6 and TRBJ2-3; TRBD1 agrees at 7 bases. The CDR3 length is 15 residues. Trimming took 0 bases from V and 2 from J; bases not matched to a gene: 3. Germline V gene sequence: CDR1 SGHDT, CDR2 YYEEEE. The CDR3, as DNA: TGTGCCAGCAGCTTGGTGGGACAGACCACAGATACGCAGTATTTT. Protein sequence: CASSLVGQTTDTQYF.

This clonotype was recorded many times. The CDR3 DNA reads TGTGCCAGCAGCCAGGGGACATCGGGGGAGCAGTACTTC. It specifies CASSQGTSGEQYF. The chain couples TRBV3-1 to TRBJ2-7; D possibly corresponds to TRBD1 (6 bases). The germline V gene encodes CDR1 LGHDT and CDR2 YNNKEL (reference sequence). The CDR3 is made up of 13 amino acids. The germline V and J ends were trimmed by 3 bases and 7 bases, with 13 bases remaining between them.